These T cell receptor beta chains were read from a single sample in a study of cytomegalovirus exposure and HLA in healthy donors. Libraries were prepared by immunoSEQ multiplex PCR; TCRdb keeps only in-frame clonotypes and omits some of them. The table lists about 160,000 clones, nearly 80% of them singletons. The sample consisted of PBMCs. The receptors originated from a woman in her forties or fifties in good health and CMV-seropositive. The CDR3 runs from the conserved cysteine through the conserved F or W. D genes are given only for firm matches. A row's size may be missing; if present it is once, few, many or a size class.

>NA|TRBJ2-3|NA|TRBV29-1
CSVEETRTDTQYF
TGCAGCGTTGAGGAGACCCGCACAGATACGCAGTATTTT
>once|TRBJ2-7|NA|TRBV5-6
CASSLGHLYEQYF
TGTGCCAGCAGCTTGGGACATCTTTACGAGCAGTACTTC
>NA|TRBJ1-1|NA|TRBV28
CASSLWAGETEAFF
TGTGCCAGCAGTTTATGGGCAGGGGAGACTGAAGCTTTCTTT
>NA|TRBJ1-5|NA|TRBV5-6
CASSRGSGQPQHF
TGTGCCAGCAGCCGAGGATCCGGTCAGCCCCAGCATTTT
>NA|TRBJ2-1|TRBD2|TRBV7-2
CASSILGGVYNEQFF
TGTGCCAGCAGCATACTCGGGGGGGTCTACAATGAGCAGTTCTTC
>NA|TRBJ2-5|NA|TRBV5-4
CASSTSYAGQETQYF
TGTGCCAGCAGCACCAGTTATGCAGGCCAAGAGACCCAGTACTTC
>NA|TRBJ2-7|TRBD1|TRBV18
CASSPGQRYEQYF
TGTGCCAGCTCACCGGGACAGCGTTACGAGCAGTACTTC
>NA|TRBJ2-1|TRBD2|TRBV15
CATSIGAGGVGNEQFF
TGTGCCACCAGCATCGGGGCGGGAGGTGTAGGCAATGAGCAGTTCTTC
>NA|TRBJ2-7|NA|TRBV2
CASSNRDEQYF
TGTGCCAGCAGTAACAGGGACGAGCAGTACTTC
>NA|TRBJ2-3|NA|TRBV30
CAWSPGLSDTQYF
TGTGCCTGGAGCCCCGGACTGTCAGATACGCAGTATTTT
>NA|TRBJ1-1|TRBD1|TRBV27
CATARRDRGHEAFF
TGTGCCACCGCGCGCCGGGACAGGGGACACGAAGCTTTCTTT
>few|TRBJ1-5|TRBD1|TRBV2
CASSLTGISNQPQHF
TGTGCCAGCAGCCTGACAGGGATTAGCAATCAGCCCCAGCATTTT
>NA|TRBJ1-1|NA|TRBV7-3
CASSLTGAGTIKQAFF
TGTGCCAGCAGCTTAACGGGAGCGGGCACCATCAAACAGGCTTTCTTT
>NA|TRBJ2-7|TRBD1|TRBV10-3
CAIRGGQDSYEQYF
TGTGCCATCAGGGGGGGACAGGACTCCTACGAGCAGTACTTC
>NA|TRBJ2-7|NA|TRBV7-9
CASGGPYEQYF
TGTGCCAGCGGGGGCCCCTACGAGCAGTACTTC
>NA|TRBJ1-1|NA|TRBV7-8
CASSLGQIMNTEAFF
TGTGCCAGCAGCTTAGGGCAAATAATGAACACTGAAGCTTTCTTT
>NA|TRBJ2-1|NA|TRBV20-1
CSAAGYNEQFF
TGCAGTGCAGCTGGTTACAATGAGCAGTTCTTC
>NA|TRBJ2-7|NA|TRBV28
CASSQGVAPLDF
TGTGCCAGCAGCCAGGGTGTTGCACCCCTCGACTTC
>NA|TRBJ1-2|NA|TRBV19
CASSHRDSGYTF
TGTGCCAGTAGTCACAGGGATAGCGGCTACACCTTC
>NA|TRBJ1-6|NA|TRBV6-1
CASTRASSPLHF
TGTGCCAGCACCCGAGCCTCTTCACCCCTCCACTTT
>NA|TRBJ2-1|TRBD2|TRBV10-1
CASSGIRTSGSNEQFF
TGCGCCAGCAGTGGGATAAGGACTAGCGGGAGCAATGAGCAGTTCTTC
>once|TRBJ1-6|TRBD1|TRBV2
CASSEVRQGYSPLHF
TGTGCCAGCAGTGAAGTAAGACAGGGATATTCACCCCTCCACTTT
>few|TRBJ2-2|TRBD2|TRBV9
CASRRLAGRWGELFF
TGTGCCAGCAGACGACTAGCGGGACGGTGGGGGGAGCTGTTTTTT
>few|TRBJ1-2|NA|TRBV7-9
CASSVAGTHYGYTF
TGTGCCAGCAGCGTAGCCGGGACTCACTATGGCTACACCTTC
>NA|TRBJ2-7|TRBD2|TRBV4-2
CASSQEASPWASGAYEQYF
TGTGCCAGCAGCCAAGAAGCATCCCCATGGGCTAGCGGAGCCTACGAGCAGTACTTC
>NA|TRBJ1-2|TRBD1|TRBV9
CASSGPRTGDGYTF
TGTGCCAGCAGCGGACCAAGGACAGGGGATGGCTACACCTTC
>NA|TRBJ2-5|NA|TRBV9
CASSAHQAEETQYF
TGTGCCAGCAGCGCTCACCAGGCTGAAGAGACCCAGTACTTC
>few|TRBJ1-1|NA|TRBV6-6
CASSDRSTNTEAFF
TGTGCCAGCAGCGACAGGTCCACGAACACTGAAGCTTTCTTT
>NA|TRBJ1-2|NA|TRBV5-6
CASSLGDGLNYGYTF
TGTGCCAGCAGCCTCGGGGACGGACTAAACTATGGCTACACCTTC
>few|TRBJ2-6|NA|TRBV27
CASSLRLERAGANVLTF
TGTGCCAGCAGTTTGCGTCTAGAGAGAGCTGGGGCCAACGTCCTGACTTTC
>NA|TRBJ2-7|TRBD2|TRBV7-2
CASSLAGGGLGTYEQYF
TGTGCCAGCAGCTTAGCCGGGGGGGGACTAGGAACCTACGAGCAGTACTTC
>few|TRBJ1-4|TRBD1|TRBV6-6
CASSYSPGQGNEKLFF
TGTGCCAGCAGTTACTCCCCGGGACAGGGAAATGAAAAACTGTTTTTT
>NA|TRBJ1-1|TRBD1|TRBV6-1
CASSEYHVAGGNTEAFF
TGTGCCAGCAGTGAATACCATGTGGCAGGGGGGAACACTGAAGCTTTCTTT
>NA|TRBJ1-5|TRBD1|TRBV9
CASSVVPGQGNQPQHF
TGTGCCAGCAGCGTAGTCCCGGGACAGGGGAATCAGCCCCAGCATTTT
>NA|TRBJ1-2|TRBD1|TRBV19
CASSISRDRAPRGYGYTF
TGTGCCAGTAGTATTTCCCGAGACAGGGCCCCCCGGGGCTATGGCTACACCTTC
>NA|TRBJ2-7|TRBD1|TRBV5-4
CASSYRLGTGYREQYF
TGTGCCAGCAGCTACCGACTCGGGACAGGTTATAGGGAGCAGTACTTC
>NA|TRBJ1-1|NA|TRBV5-1
CASRSRAIMNTEAFF
TGCGCCAGCAGATCCAGGGCGATTATGAACACTGAAGCTTTCTTT
>few|TRBJ2-7|NA|TRBV7-6
CASSLGPSGPGGYEQYF
TGTGCCAGCAGCTTAGGCCCGTCGGGCCCTGGAGGATACGAGCAGTACTTC
>NA|TRBJ1-5|TRBD1|TRBV12-5
CASGFGQGTLVPQHF
TGTGCTAGTGGGTTTGGACAGGGGACCTTGGTGCCCCAGCATTTT
>NA|TRBJ2-1|TRBD2|TRBV14
CASSRTSGSNNEQFF
TGTGCCAGCAGTCGGACTAGCGGGAGTAACAATGAGCAGTTCTTC
>NA|TRBJ2-7|NA|TRBV27
CASSLQGPRGEQYF
TGTGCCAGCAGTTTACAGGGCCCTCGAGGAGAGCAGTACTTC
>NA|TRBJ2-4|TRBD1|TRBV7-2
CASSPQGDGDIQYF
TGTGCCAGCAGCCCGCAGGGGGACGGAGACATTCAGTACTTC
>NA|TRBJ2-1|TRBD1|TRBV27
CASSLPGQGYNEQFF
TGTGCCAGCAGTTTGCCGGGACAGGGGTACAATGAGCAGTTCTTC
>once|TRBJ2-4|TRBD2|TRBV4-1
CASSPTLAGQNIQYF
TGCGCCAGCAGCCCCACTCTAGCGGGGCAAAACATTCAGTACTTC
>NA|TRBJ1-2|NA|TRBV30
CAWSAEGGQQHRGYTF
TGTGCCTGGAGTGCGGAGGGGGGGCAGCAGCACCGGGGCTACACCTTC
>once|TRBJ2-5|NA|TRBV7-6
CASSLDSGIRETQYF
TGTGCCAGCAGCTTAGATTCAGGGATCCGGGAGACCCAGTACTTC
>NA|TRBJ2-7|TRBD1|TRBV9
CASSVGDRGLYEQYF
TGTGCCAGCAGCGTTGGGGACAGGGGGCTCTACGAGCAGTACTTC
>NA|TRBJ1-2|TRBD1|TRBV9
CASSDEGQGDGYTF
TGTGCCAGCAGCGATGAAGGACAGGGGGATGGCTACACCTTC